The 26 T cell receptor beta chains listed next were all sequenced from one sample in a study of shared clonotypes between healthy human individuals. Clones were sequenced by immunoSEQ multiplex PCR, and TCRdb holds only the in-frame ones, with some missing. Here the sample spans some 1,600,000 clones, approximately 98% being singletons. The sequencing input was naive CD4+ T cells sorted from blood. Subset specified: CD45RA+ positively selected. Receptors originate from a man aged 25 to 45 in good health.

This chain links TRBV5-1 with TRBJ1-1; 8 bases agree with TRBD1. The germline V gene encodes CDR1 SGHRS and CDR2 YFSETQ. Trimming cost V 4 bases and J 5 bases; bases outside gene matches: 13. There are 16 residues in the CDR3. The CDR3 DNA sequence: TGCGCCAGCAGCCAACTCACTCTCGGACAGGGAACTGAAGCTTTCTTT. Protein product: CASSQLTLGQGTEAFF.

The J gene is TRBJ2-7, the V gene TRBV27, with unresolved D. Trimming took 7 bases from V and 0 from J, leaving 16 bases between them. The CDR3 spans 15 residues. Looked up from germline, CDR1 is MNHEY and CDR2 is SMNVEV (reference sequence). This CDR3 is CASNTRRPSSYEQYF. Here the CDR3 DNA reads TGTGCCAGCAACACCAGGCGGCCTAGCTCCTACGAGCAGTACTTC.

CDR3 sequence (DNA): TGTGCCATCGGACTAGCGCGAGGGTACGAGCAGTACTTC. Encoded protein: CAIGLARGYEQYF. The V gene is TRBV2, the J gene TRBJ2-7, with 9 bases aligning to TRBD2. This CDR3 is 13 amino acids long. Germline V gives CDR1 SNHLY, CDR2 FYNNEI. The V gene end was trimmed by 10 bases and the J gene end by 4 bases; junction bases not matched to a gene: 8.

The chain recombines TRBV15 with TRBJ1-1; TRBD1 aligns across 7 bases. Trimming at V came to 9 bases and at J to 5 bases, leaving 15 bases not matched to a gene. The germline V gene has CDR1 LNHNV and CDR2 YYDKDF (reference sequence). CDR3 size: 15 residues. CDR3 loop: CATSPAGRGRTEAFF. The CDR3 DNA is TGTGCCACTTCACCTGCGGGCAGGGGGAGGACTGAAGCTTTCTTT.

The DNA for the CDR3 is TGTGCCAGCACCCCTCGCCGGGGCGGAAACAATGAGCAGTTCTTC. Protein product: CASTPRRGGNNEQFF. V and J are TRBV5-4 and TRBJ2-1; tentatively, D is TRBD1 or TRBD2 (5 bases each). Germline V gene lookup returns CDR1 SGHNT and CDR2 YYREEE (reference sequence). The CDR3 length is 15 residues. The ends were cut back, 6 bases at V and 5 bases at J, with 18 bases in the middle.

The J gene is TRBJ2-7, the V gene TRBV2; 10 positions agree with TRBD1. CDR1 and CDR2 (germline): SNHLY, FYNNEI. Trimming took 4 bases from V and 7 from J; bases not matched to a gene: 13. The CDR3 is 16 residues long. CDR3 loop: CASSGAGGTGVGEQYF. In DNA, the CDR3 is TGTGCCAGCAGTGGGGCCGGAGGGACAGGGGTTGGGGAGCAGTACTTC.

This chain joins TRBV28 and TRBJ2-3; TRBD2 might be the D (6 bases). Germline V gene lookup returns CDR1 MDHEN and CDR2 SYDVKM. Trimming removed 6 bases at V and 6 bases at J, with 19 bases between. The CDR3 consists of 15 residues. CDR3 DNA sequence: TGTGCCAGCAGCCGACGTGGGACTCCCCCCGATACGCAGTATTTT. This sequence encodes CASSRRGTPPDTQYF.

The chain joins TRBV7-9 to TRBJ2-5; D is undetermined. Germline V CDR1 and CDR2: SEHNR, FQNEAQ (reference sequence). This CDR3 spans 11 amino acids. V lost 2 bases, J lost 5 bases, and 3 bases lay in between. In DNA form, the CDR3 reads TGTGCCAGCAGCTTATTCGAGACCCAGTACTTC. Translation: CASSLFETQYF.

The V call is TRBV9, the J call TRBJ2-5; D unresolved. Germline CDR1 and CDR2: SGDLS and YYNGEE. V shed 8 bases and J shed 7 bases, with 6 bases lying between them. This CDR3 contains 9 residues. CDR3 DNA sequence: TGTGCCAGTACCTCGACCCAGTACTTC. As protein: CASTSTQYF.

The chain joins TRBV30 to TRBJ2-7; TRBD2 aligns across 10 bases. V lost 0 bases and J lost 2; bases outside the gene matches: 4. The CDR3 has 15 amino acids. Germline V CDR1 and CDR2: GTSNPN, SVGIG (reference sequence). CDR3 in amino acids: CAWSVSSGSAYEQYF. Written as DNA, the CDR3 is TGTGCCTGGAGTGTCTCTAGCGGGAGCGCCTACGAGCAGTACTTC.

On this clone itself: Other DNA sequences in the same sample also yield this CDR3. The gene calls are TRBV18 and TRBJ2-1; D assignment may be TRBD1 or TRBD2 (5 bases each). Deletions cut 2 bases from V and 5 bases from J, with 7 bases between. CDR1 is KGHSH, CDR2 LQKENI, per germline. The CDR3 is 13 amino acids. This chain's CDR3 is CASSPGTNNEQFF. DNA for the CDR3: TGTGCCAGCTCACCAGGGACGAACAATGAGCAGTTCTTC.

The rearrangement joins TRBV6-5 to TRBJ2-7, with TRBD1 matching 8 bases. With V trimmed by 2 bases and J by 6 bases, 12 bases remained unmatched. The CDR3 has 16 amino acids. CDR1 and CDR2 from the germline V gene are MNHEY and SVGAGI. The CDR3 spells CASSYPGGAFFLEQYF. In DNA form, the CDR3 reads TGTGCCAGCAGTTACCCAGGGGGCGCCTTTTTTCTCGAGCAGTACTTC.

The chain employs TRBV29-1 and TRBJ2-7; no reliable D call. Trimming took 6 bases from V and 2 from J, leaving 8 bases between them. This CDR3 has 11 amino acids. The germline gives CDR1 SQVTM, CDR2 ANQGSEA. CDR3 nucleotides: TGCAGCGTGGTGTCGACCTACGAGCAGTACTTC. This encodes CSVVSTYEQYF.

This chain links TRBV11-3 with TRBJ2-5; unclear D gene. The germline gives CDR1 SGHNT, CDR2 YENEEA. Trimming stripped 1 base from V and 5 bases from J, with 8 bases between. This CDR3 has 13 residues. As DNA, the CDR3 is TGTGCCAGCAGCTTAGGCCCGGCGGAGACCCAGTACTTC. Translated, it gives CASSLGPAETQYF.

J is TRBJ2-1 and V is TRBV9; D possibly corresponds to TRBD2 (5 bases). Trimming left V 0 bases short and J 6 bases short, with 16 bases between. Germline V gene sequence: CDR1 SGDLS, CDR2 YYNGEE. The CDR3 runs 16 residues. Written as DNA, the CDR3 is TGTGCCAGCAGCGTAGACCCATCCCAACTAGTCAATGAGCAGTTCTTC. Its translation is CASSVDPSQLVNEQFF.

The chain links TRBV6-5 to TRBJ1-3; no clear D gene. Germline CDR1 MNHEY, CDR2 SVGAGI. V was cut by 0 bases and J by 0 bases, with 9 bases left in between. CDR3 size: 16 residues. This CDR3 reads CASSYSPGNSGNTIYF. In DNA form, the CDR3 reads TGTGCCAGCAGTTACTCGCCTGGGAACTCTGGAAACACCATATATTTT.

The gene calls are TRBV7-2 and TRBJ2-1; 12 bases line up with TRBD2. Germline V gives CDR1 SGHTA, CDR2 FQGNSA. V dropped 5 bases and J dropped 4; count of bases not matched to a gene: 6. This CDR3 has 16 amino acids. The CDR3 sequence is CASSALAGGPYNEQFF. CDR3 in DNA: TGTGCCAGCAGCGCCCTAGCGGGAGGGCCGTACAATGAGCAGTTCTTC.

This sequence joins TRBV15 and TRBJ2-3; D not certain. The CDR3 sequence is 16 residues long. Germline V gene lookup returns CDR1 LNHNV and CDR2 YYDKDF (reference sequence). V was trimmed by 0 bases and J by 4 bases, leaving 14 bases between them. The CDR3 coding sequence is TGTGCCACCAGCAGAGAGTCCCCTCTAGTTGCAGATACGCAGTATTTT. Translating it yields CATSRESPLVADTQYF.

V usage is TRBV9 and J usage is TRBJ2-1, with D possibly TRBD1 on 5 matching bases. The V gene lost 4 bases and the J gene lost 6 bases, with 20 bases spanning the gap. The CDR3 extends over 16 amino acids. Germline V gives CDR1 SGDLS, CDR2 YYNGEE. In nucleotides, the CDR3 is TGTGCCAGCAGCCCCCCTCGCAGGGCGTTCGTCAATGAGCAGTTCTTC. Translating gives CASSPPRRAFVNEQFF.

The chain is built from TRBV10-2 and TRBJ2-7; 9 nucleotides align to TRBD2. The CDR3 contains 19 residues. Germline CDR1 WSHSY, CDR2 SAAADI. J was trimmed by 4 bases and V by 3 bases; bases with no gene match: 19. CDR3 bases: TGCGCCAGCAGTGACTTAGCGGGGGTAGGGATTACGGCGGTATACGAGCAGTACTTC. Amino acid sequence: CASSDLAGVGITAVYEQYF.

The chain has TRBV28 and TRBJ2-7; D unclear. Trimming stripped 1 base from V and 2 bases from J, with 9 bases between. Looked up from germline, CDR1 is MDHEN and CDR2 is SYDVKM. This CDR3 comprises 14 residues. The CDR3 sequence: CASSLFWETYEQYF. The CDR3 DNA follows: TGTGCCAGCAGTTTATTCTGGGAAACCTACGAGCAGTACTTC. Combining the CDR3 with reference TRBV28 and TRBJ2-7 gives the whole variable domain DVKVTQSSRYLVKRTGEKVFLECVQDMDHENMFWYRQDPGLGLRLIYFSYDVKMKEKGDIPEGYSVSREKKERFSLILESASTNQTSMYLCASSLFWETYEQYFGPGTRLTVT.

The V gene is TRBV11-3, the J gene TRBJ2-5; weak D call: TRBD1 (6 bases). Germline V lookup: CDR1 SGHNT, CDR2 YENEEA. The CDR3 runs to 15 residues. The V end was cut by 1 base, the J end by 5 bases, with 14 bases between. This CDR3 is CASSLGVGGEETQYF. For the CDR3, the DNA is TGTGCCAGCAGCTTAGGGGTAGGGGGAGAGGAGACCCAGTACTTC.

This chain connects TRBV4-1 to TRBJ2-4; D might be TRBD1 (6 bases). V lost 2 bases and J 2 bases, leaving 19 bases between the germline ends. CDR3 length: 18 amino acids. CDR1 MGHRA and CDR2 YSYEKL come from the germline V gene. The CDR3 region is CASSQIFRDKGTKNIQYF. CDR3 coding DNA: TGCGCCAGCAGCCAAATTTTCCGGGACAAAGGAACCAAAAACATTCAGTACTTC.

The chain recombines TRBV5-1 with TRBJ2-7, with D uncertain. The V gene lost 5 bases and the J gene lost 0 bases, with 12 bases spanning the gap. CDR1 and CDR2 (germline): SGHRS, YFSETQ. The CDR3 extends over 14 amino acids. CDR3 sequence reads: CASREQASSYEQYF. CDR3 DNA: TGCGCCAGCAGGGAGCAGGCGAGCTCCTACGAGCAGTACTTC.

The chain is built from TRBV7-2 and TRBJ2-2, with D unresolved. With 0 bases removed from V and 1 base from J, the gap between germline ends came to 6 bases. The V gene's germline CDR1 is SGHTA and CDR2 FQGNSA. This CDR3 is built from 15 residues. CDR3 amino acids: CASSLARQNTGELFF. As DNA, the CDR3 is TGTGCCAGCAGCTTAGCGCGACAGAACACCGGGGAGCTGTTTTTT.

The chain couples TRBV2 to TRBJ2-1; D is possibly TRBD2 (5 bases). The CDR3 runs to 16 residues. V lost 2 bases and J lost 0, with 11 bases in between. In germline, CDR1 is SNHLY, CDR2 FYNNEI. In DNA form, the CDR3 reads TGTGCCAGCAGTGAACCGGGCGGGTTCTCCTACAATGAGCAGTTCTTC. Translating gives CASSEPGGFSYNEQFF. The complete variable domain, with remaining parts taken from reference TRBV2 and TRBJ2-1, reads EPEVTQTPSHQVTQMGQEVILRCVPISNHLYFYWYRQILGQKVEFLVSFYNNEISEKSEIFDDQFSVERPDGSNFTLKIRSTKLEDSAMYFCASSEPGGFSYNEQFFGPGTRLTVL.